This passage covers 4 T cell receptor beta chains from one sample sequenced in a study of blood T cell repertoires in COVID-19 (dated by TCRdb to 2019 to 2021). Library preparation used the immunoSEQ multiplex PCR assay. TCRdb carries this immuneACCESS record with in-frame sequences only. Its versions omit some clonotypes, under half of them owing to an unresolved V gene in the studies checked, with the rest unexplained. The sample contains about 35,000 clones, about 85% of them found a single time. Of the sample, 44% falls within the top ten clones. The sequenced material came from peripheral blood. The receptors shown here come from a man in his fifties or sixties with active or convalescent COVID-19.

Comment on this clone: The conserved closing phenylalanine or tryptophan is absent in this CDR3, likely reflecting a read error. It is unclear where the CDR3 begins or ends on the DNA, so no DNA is shown, and the CDR3 is as TCRdb lists it. The V and J genes are TRBV19 and TRBJ2-6; TRBD1, the table's D call, lacks a check against the DNA. Germline values: CDR1 LNHDA, CDR2 SQIVND (reference sequence). The CDR3 comprises 10 residues, both ends counted. The CDR3 protein is CASSMGAKTA.

This clone was recorded a few times. DNA for the CDR3: TGCGCCAGCCCAGGTAGCACAGATACGCAGTATTTT. Its translation: CASPGSTDTQYF. J is TRBJ2-3 and V is TRBV23-1; D uncertain. TRBV23-1 is designated an ORF whose function remains uncertain. V gave up 8 bases and J gave up 0 bases, with 6 bases separating them. CDR3 length: 12 amino acids.

The rearrangement joins TRBV19 to TRBJ2-1; TRBD2 matches 9 bases. Looked up from germline, CDR1 is LNHDA and CDR2 is SQIVND (reference sequence). Unmatched junction bases numbered 5, after V lost 4 bases and J lost 13 bases. This CDR3 contains 12 residues. The CDR3 sequence is CASSSGRATQFF. Here the CDR3 DNA reads TGTGCCAGTAGTAGCGGGAGGGCAACACAGTTCTTC.

The chain couples TRBV10-3 to TRBJ1-2, with D possibly matching TRBD1 (6 bases). The germline V gene encodes CDR1 ENHRY and CDR2 SYGVKD. V was clipped by 3 bases and J by 0 bases, with 11 bases between them. The CDR3 is 15 amino acids. The CDR3, as DNA: TGTGCCATCAGTGATACAGGGACCGCTAACTATGGCTACACCTTC. Residues: CAISDTGTANYGYTF.